One sample yielded the 32 T cell receptor beta chains listed below, sequenced in a study of blood T cell repertoires in COVID-19. TCRdb's table, derived via immunoSEQ multiplex PCR, lists solely in-frame clones and lacks some. The sample includes about 230,000 clones, about 79% of them seen just once. Sequencing was performed on peripheral blood. The receptors were gathered from a man aged 40-49 years who had recovered from COVID-19.

In nucleotides, the CDR3 is TGTGCCAGCAGCGCTGGGACAGGGGGAAGTCAGCCCCAGCATTTT. This sequence encodes CASSAGTGGSQPQHF. The V and J genes are TRBV2 and TRBJ1-5; TRBD1 matches 11 bases. CDR1 is SNHLY and CDR2 is FYNNEI in the germline V gene. The CDR3 totals 15 residues. Germline trimming cut 6 bases from V and 6 bases from J; bases unmatched to any gene: 7.

J is TRBJ1-5 and V is TRBV19; 9 bases are a match to TRBD1. CDR3 length: 16 amino acids. Germline loops: CDR1 LNHDA, CDR2 SQIVND (reference sequence). Trimming took 3 bases from V and 4 from J; bases not matched to a gene: 7. The CDR3 sequence is CASSIRDRVGNQPQHF. DNA of the CDR3: TGTGCCAGTAGTATCCGGGACAGGGTAGGAAATCAGCCCCAGCATTTT.

This chain connects TRBV6-5 to TRBJ1-1; D remains unclear. The CDR3 spans 15 residues. Germline V gene data show CDR1 as MNHEY and CDR2 as SVGAGI. Trimming cost V 4 bases and J 3 bases, with 15 bases left between them. DNA for the CDR3: TGTGCCAGCAGTTCCGGAGGAGGGAGCGACACTGAAGCTTTCTTT. Encoded protein: CASSSGGGSDTEAFF.

The chain is built from TRBV4-1 and TRBJ2-3; 9 nucleotides align to TRBD1. Germline-derived CDR1 and CDR2 are MGHRA and YSYEKL. The CDR3 is made up of 16 amino acids. Losses at the gene ends were 4 bases for V and 0 bases for J; bases not matched to a gene: 5. This CDR3 reads CASSLQQGASTDTQYF. The DNA for the CDR3 is TGCGCCAGCAGCCTACAACAGGGGGCTAGCACAGATACGCAGTATTTT.

A few counts support this clone. This rearrangement joins TRBV30 to TRBJ2-7; 11 nucleotides agree with TRBD1. The CDR3 loop spans 14 amino acids. The J segment lost 5 bases and the V segment lost 2 bases, leaving 5 bases of the junction unmatched. CDR1 and CDR2 (germline): GTSNPN, SVGIG (reference sequence). The CDR3: CAWSRGQGGDEQYF. DNA of the CDR3: TGTGCCTGGAGTCGGGGACAGGGGGGGGACGAGCAGTACTTC. The full variable domain, completed using reference TRBV30 and TRBJ2-7, is SQTIHQWPATLVQPVGSPLSLECTVEGTSNPNLYWYRQAAGRGLQLLFYSVGIGQISSEVPQNLSASRPQDRQFILSSKKLLLSDSGFYLCAWSRGQGGDEQYFGPGTRLTVT.

This chain uses TRBV7-2 with TRBJ2-7, with 9 bases fitting TRBD1. J was trimmed by 6 bases and V by 5 bases; bases with no gene match: 8. Germline lookup yields CDR1 SGHTA and CDR2 FQGNSA. The CDR3 extends over 14 amino acids. CDR3 sequence reads: CASSTRDRVSEQYF. CDR3 nucleotide sequence: TGTGCCAGCAGCACACGGGACAGGGTCTCCGAGCAGTACTTC. The variable domain in full, with the rest retrieved from reference TRBV7-2 and TRBJ2-7, is GAGVSQSPSNKVTEKGKDVELRCDPISGHTALYWYRQSLGQGLEFLIYFQGNSAPDKSGLPSDRFSAERTGGSVSTLTIQRTQQEDSAVYLCASSTRDRVSEQYFGPGTRLTVT.

This chain connects TRBV30 to TRBJ2-7; perhaps TRBD2 as D (6 bases). The CDR3 runs 15 residues. Germline CDR1 reads GTSNPN; CDR2 reads SVGIG (reference sequence). V was trimmed by 0 bases and J by 3 bases, leaving 15 bases between them. The CDR3 protein is CAWSVPGDQDYEQYF. CDR3 DNA: TGTGCCTGGAGTGTACCGGGAGACCAGGACTACGAGCAGTACTTC.

The chain has TRBV27 and TRBJ2-1; D is possibly TRBD2 (5 bases). In germline, CDR1 is MNHEY, CDR2 SMNVEV (reference sequence). The CDR3 runs to 13 residues. V lost 3 bases to trimming and J lost 9 bases, with 12 bases between them. Here the CDR3 reads CASSLRGMGEQFF. The CDR3, as DNA: TGTGCCAGCAGTTTGAGAGGGATGGGTGAGCAGTTCTTC.

This sequence joins TRBV5-1 and TRBJ2-7, with D tentatively TRBD1 (5 bases). The CDR3 runs 12 residues. Trimming cost V 4 bases and J 3 bases, with 8 bases left between them. Germline V gives CDR1 SGHRS, CDR2 YFSETQ. CDR3 loop: CASSPDSYEQYF. The CDR3 bases are TGCGCCAGCAGCCCCGACAGCTACGAGCAGTACTTC. Combining the CDR3 with reference TRBV5-1 and TRBJ2-7 gives the whole variable domain KAGVTQTPRYLIKTRGQQVTLSCSPISGHRSVSWYQQTPGQGLQFLFEYFSETQRNKGNFPGRFSGRQFSNSRSEMNVSTLELGDSALYLCASSPDSYEQYFGPGTRLTVT.

The chain uses TRBV6-5 and TRBJ2-4, with 8 bases fitting TRBD1. Germline V gene sequence: CDR1 MNHEY, CDR2 SVGAGI. The ends lost 5 bases at V and 9 bases at J; junction bases unmatched: 9. CDR3 length equals 14 residues. The CDR3 reads CASSPIGQGSIQYF. DNA of the CDR3: TGTGCCAGCAGTCCGATCGGACAGGGCAGCATTCAGTACTTC.

The J gene is TRBJ1-1, the V gene TRBV24-1; D remains ambiguous. This CDR3 contains 9 residues. Germline lookup yields CDR1 KGHDR and CDR2 SFDVKD. V was shortened by 8 bases and J by 10 bases, with 7 bases between the two germline ends. The CDR3 spells CATTQVAFF. CDR3 DNA sequence: TGTGCCACCACACAAGTAGCTTTCTTT.

The chain joins TRBV5-4 to TRBJ1-2; D possibly corresponds to TRBD1 (5 bases). This CDR3 has 14 residues. Trimming stripped 4 bases from V and 3 bases from J, with 13 bases between. The germline V gene encodes CDR1 SGHNT and CDR2 YYREEE (reference sequence). CDR3 DNA sequence: TGTGCCAGCAGCGCTGTAGGACAAGACTATGGCTACACCTTC. This gives the protein CASSAVGQDYGYTF.

The chain couples TRBV24-1 to TRBJ1-2, with D maybe TRBD1 (6 bases). The CDR3 has 14 residues. Trimming pared 5 bases from V and 6 bases from J, leaving 15 bases between. Germline CDR1 is KGHDR and CDR2 is SFDVKD. The CDR3 DNA follows: TGTGCCACCAGTGCCATCACAGGGAGGGATGGCTACACCTTC. It translates to CATSAITGRDGYTF.

The chain is built from TRBV6-5 and TRBJ2-1; the D gene is possibly TRBD1 (6 bases). Germline CDR1 MNHEY, CDR2 SVGAGI. V gave up 6 bases and J gave up 10 bases, with 10 bases separating them. The CDR3 spans 11 residues. Here the CDR3 DNA reads TGTGCCAGCAGCCGTGGGACAGAGCAGTTCTTC. It yields the protein CASSRGTEQFF.

Details on this clone: The sample carries other DNA sequences with the same CDR3. J is TRBJ1-5 and V is TRBV5-1; 8 bases map to TRBD1. V was pared by 3 bases and J by 4 bases, with 3 bases of the junction left unmatched. Per the germline V gene, CDR1 is SGHRS and CDR2 is YFSETQ. CDR3 length: 14 amino acids. The DNA for the CDR3 is TGCGCCAGCAGCTCGGGGACAGGAAATCAGCCCCAGCATTTT. This sequence encodes CASSSGTGNQPQHF.

The rearrangement links TRBV19 to TRBJ2-6; D ambiguous. Germline loops: CDR1 LNHDA, CDR2 SQIVND (reference sequence). CDR3 size: 15 residues. The germline V and J ends were trimmed by 2 bases and 0 bases, with 5 bases remaining between them. The CDR3 region has the DNA TGTGCCAGTAGTATATATAGCTCTGGGGCCAACGTCCTGACTTTC. It encodes CASSIYSSGANVLTF.

The V gene is TRBV6-2 or TRBV6-3, the J gene TRBJ2-5; the match to TRBD2 covers 11 bases. This CDR3 has 17 residues. The V segment lost 5 bases and the J segment 4 bases; nucleotides outside the gene matches: 12. The germline gives CDR1 MNHEY, CDR2 SVGEGT. The CDR3 sequence is CASSHPPGLAGIETQYF. The CDR3 DNA follows: TGTGCCAGCAGTCACCCGCCAGGACTAGCGGGTATAGAGACCCAGTACTTC.

The table lists this clone with a count of one. This chain's CDR3 is CASSQISENEAFF. In DNA form, the CDR3 reads TGTGCCAGCAGCCAAATCAGCGAAAACGAAGCTTTCTTT. V is TRBV3-1 (or the pseudogene TRBV3-2) and J is TRBJ1-1; D unresolved. Germline lookup yields CDR1 LGHDT and CDR2 YNNKEL (reference sequence). V gave up 2 bases and J gave up 8 bases, with 12 bases separating them. The CDR3 runs 13 residues.

The rearrangement joins TRBV18 to TRBJ2-1; possibly TRBD2 for D (6 bases). V was shortened by 5 bases and J by 7 bases, with 21 bases between the two germline ends. Germline CDR1 KGHSH, CDR2 LQKENI. CDR3 size: 16 residues. The DNA of the CDR3 is TGTGCCAGCTCATCCCTCGACTTCGTCCGGGGGAATGAGCAGTTCTTC. It translates to CASSSLDFVRGNEQFF. Using reference TRBV18 and TRBJ2-1 for the parts outside the CDR3, the full variable domain is NAGVMQNPRHLVRRRGQEARLRCSPMKGHSHVYWYRQLPEEGLKFMVYLQKENIIDESGMPKERFSAEFPKEGPSILRIQQVVRGDSAAYFCASSSLDFVRGNEQFFGPGTRLTVL.

This chain connects TRBV4-3 to TRBJ2-1; 9 positions match TRBD2. The V segment lost 0 bases and the J segment 2 bases; nucleotides outside the gene matches: 8. The CDR3 consists of 18 residues. Germline assignment: CDR1 LGHNA and CDR2 YSLEER. The CDR3 nucleotides are TGCGCCAGCAGCCAAGATCGGCGGGAGGGTCGCCCCTACAATGAGCAGTTCTTC. Amino acids: CASSQDRREGRPYNEQFF.

A few counts support this clone. A read error may produce the germline difference seen at one junction end. The chain combines TRBV5-1 with TRBJ2-5, with 14 bases identical to TRBD2. This CDR3 region has 15 residues. Germline CDR1 SGHRS, CDR2 YFSETQ. In nucleotides, the CDR3 is TGCGCCAGCAGCGCTGCGACTAGCGGGGGGGCAGGAGTACACTTC. This sequence encodes CASSAATSGGAGVHF.

This rearrangement joins TRBV7-6 to TRBJ2-3, with TRBD2 matching over 9 bases. Germline lookup yields CDR1 SGHVS and CDR2 FNYEAQ. There are 15 residues in the CDR3. Losses at the gene ends were 5 bases for V and 0 bases for J; bases not matched to a gene: 3. The CDR3 spells CASSRAGGSTDTQYF. The CDR3 DNA reads as TGTGCCAGCAGCCGAGCGGGAGGTAGCACAGATACGCAGTATTTT.

V and J are TRBV29-1 and TRBJ2-7; D is possibly TRBD2 (5 bases). V lost 1 base to trimming and J lost 4 bases, with 20 bases between them. Germline lookup yields CDR1 SQVTM and CDR2 ANQGSEA. The CDR3 spans 16 residues. The CDR3 protein is CSVEGASRAPPYEQYF. In DNA, the CDR3 is TGCAGCGTTGAAGGGGCATCGAGGGCCCCCCCATACGAGCAGTACTTC.

The chain combines TRBV11-2 with TRBJ2-3, with 7 bases fitting TRBD2. V dropped 0 bases and J dropped 4; count of bases not matched to a gene: 4. The CDR3 spans 15 residues. CDR1 and CDR2 from the germline V gene are SGHAT and FQNNGV. This CDR3 reads CASSLDLGGADTQYF. In DNA form, the CDR3 reads TGTGCCAGCAGCTTAGACTTGGGGGGGGCAGATACGCAGTATTTT.

This chain joins TRBV10-3 and TRBJ2-7, with 10 positions matching TRBD2. This CDR3 region has 13 residues. Germline-derived CDR1 and CDR2 are ENHRY and SYGVKD. Losses at the gene ends were 9 bases for V and 2 bases for J; bases not matched to a gene: 4. CDR3 amino acids: CAIGLAATYEQYF. CDR3 DNA: TGTGCCATTGGACTAGCGGCTACCTACGAGCAGTACTTC.

The V call is TRBV19, the J call TRBJ1-5; possibly TRBD1 for D (6 bases). CDR1 LNHDA and CDR2 SQIVND come from the germline V gene (reference sequence). This CDR3 region has 15 residues. Trimming removed 4 bases at V and 4 bases at J, with 14 bases between. CDR3 loop: CASSTTGDGNQPQHF. The CDR3 nucleotides are TGTGCCAGTAGTACGACAGGAGATGGGAATCAGCCCCAGCATTTT. Looking up the rest from reference TRBV19 and TRBJ1-5 gives the full variable domain: DGGITQSPKYLFRKEGQNVTLSCEQNLNHDAMYWYRQDPGQGLRLIYYSQIVNDFQKGDIAEGYSVSREKKESFPLTVTSAQKNPTAFYLCASSTTGDGNQPQHFGDGTRLSIL.

The chain is built from TRBV18 and TRBJ2-1; D may be TRBD1 (5 bases). CDR1 and CDR2 from the germline V gene are KGHSH and LQKENI. Trimming took 3 bases from V and 4 from J, leaving 13 bases between them. This CDR3 comprises 15 residues. The CDR3 nucleotides are TGTGCCAGCTCACCGGGCAGGGAAGGGTACAATGAGCAGTTCTTC. Amino acids: CASSPGREGYNEQFF.

The chain uses TRBV10-1 and TRBJ2-3; D is perhaps TRBD2 (6 bases). Trimming removed 4 bases from V and 4 bases from J, with 15 bases in between. This CDR3 spans 15 amino acids. Germline V gene sequence: CDR1 WNHNN, CDR2 SYGVQD (reference sequence). CDR3 coding DNA: TGCGCCAGCAGTGGTGGCGGGGCTGGCGCAGATACGCAGTATTTT. This encodes CASSGGGAGADTQYF.

This rearrangement joins TRBV27 to TRBJ2-2; D is unclear. V was clipped by 7 bases and J by 3 bases, with 9 bases between them. Germline CDR1 reads MNHEY; CDR2 reads SMNVEV (reference sequence). The CDR3 is made up of 13 amino acids. For the CDR3, the DNA is TGTGCCAGCAACTCGCCCGACACCGGGGAGCTGTTTTTT. It specifies CASNSPDTGELFF.

The table lists this clone with a few counts. Here the CDR3 reads CASSQDRGGALLGDTQYF. The CDR3 nucleotides are TGCGCCAGCAGCCAAGATCGTGGCGGGGCTCTTCTAGGAGATACGCAGTATTTT. The chain employs TRBV4-3 and TRBJ2-3; D possibly corresponds to TRBD2 (6 bases). Between the trimmed V and J ends, which lost 0 bases and 5 bases, there was a span of 21 bases. Germline V gene lookup returns CDR1 LGHNA and CDR2 YSLEER. CDR3 length equals 18 residues.

The chain links TRBV5-1 to TRBJ1-3; possibly TRBD1 for D (6 bases). With 5 bases removed from V and 4 bases from J, the gap between germline ends came to 10 bases. Germline-derived CDR1 and CDR2 are SGHRS and YFSETQ. The CDR3 runs to 13 residues. CDR3 region: CASSPGHGNTIYF. In DNA, the CDR3 is TGCGCCAGCAGTCCGGGACACGGAAACACCATATATTTT.

This rearrangement joins TRBV4-3 to TRBJ2-2, with 9 bases that match TRBD2. The CDR3 extends over 17 amino acids. CDR1 is LGHNA, CDR2 YSLEER, per germline. J was trimmed by 6 bases and V by 3 bases; bases with no gene match: 11. The CDR3 sequence is CASSHTPGLALAGELFF. CDR3 in DNA: TGCGCCAGCAGCCATACACCGGGACTAGCATTAGCCGGGGAGCTGTTTTTT.